The 5 T cell receptor beta chains below were found in one sample sequenced in a study of blood T cell repertoires in COVID-19. Profiling relied on immunoSEQ multiplex PCR, and the TCRdb table lists in-frame clones only, not all of them. This repertoire shows about 220,000 clones, 84% found once; its top ten account for around 3.1%. Sequences were obtained from peripheral blood. These TCRs come from a woman aged 25 to 39 who had recovered from COVID-19.

The V and J genes are TRBV7-9 and TRBJ1-2; D might be TRBD1 (6 bases). The germline V gene encodes CDR1 SEHNR and CDR2 FQNEAQ (reference sequence). V was pared by 1 base and J by 8 bases, with 17 bases between. The CDR3 has 15 residues. The CDR3 DNA sequence: TGTGCCAGCAGCTTAGTGGGACATCGACCTGACGGCTACACCTTC. Protein sequence: CASSLVGHRPDGYTF. Complete variable domain (other parts from reference TRBV7-9 and TRBJ1-2): DTGVSQNPRHKITKRGQNVTFRCDPISEHNRLYWYRQTLGQGPEFLTYFQNEAQLEKSRLLSDRFSAERPKGSFSTLEIQRTEQGDSAMYLCASSLVGHRPDGYTFGSGTRLTVV.

This clone has just one count. The chain combines TRBV19 with TRBJ1-5; D perhaps matches TRBD1 (5 bases). V lost 0 bases to trimming and J lost 5 bases, with 11 bases between them. In germline, CDR1 is LNHDA, CDR2 SQIVND (reference sequence). This CDR3 contains 15 residues. The chain's CDR3 is CASSIDPGEHQPQHF. CDR3 bases: TGTGCCAGTAGTATAGATCCGGGGGAGCATCAGCCCCAGCATTTT.

This clone has only a few counts. This chain joins TRBV4-1 and TRBJ2-7; 12 bases agree with TRBD2. The CDR3 contains 17 residues. V gave up 1 base and J gave up 7 bases; unmatched junction bases: 11. Germline lookup yields CDR1 MGHRA and CDR2 YSYEKL. CDR3 loop: CASSQVGLAGGPGEQYF. The CDR3 nucleotides read TGCGCCAGCAGCCAAGTGGGGCTAGCGGGAGGGCCGGGGGAGCAGTACTTC.

V and J are TRBV28 and TRBJ1-5; 10 positions agree with TRBD1. V lost 2 bases and J lost 7; bases outside the gene matches: 5. This CDR3 comprises 15 residues. CDR1 is MDHEN, CDR2 SYDVKM, per germline. CDR3 protein: CASSLGGTGVQPQHF. The CDR3, as DNA: TGTGCCAGCAGTTTAGGGGGGACAGGGGTCCAGCCCCAGCATTTT.

The chain is built from TRBV6-5 and TRBJ2-7; 10 bases fit TRBD1. The CDR3 contains 13 residues. V was clipped by 6 bases and J by 5 bases; unmatched bases: 4. The germline CDR1 and CDR2 sequences are MNHEY and SVGAGI. CDR3 residues: CASSRDRGHEQYF. The CDR3 DNA is TGTGCCAGCAGCCGGGACAGGGGCCACGAGCAGTACTTC.